This TCR beta chain was captured by sequencing in a study of cytomegalovirus exposure and HLA in healthy donors (dated by TCRdb to 2016 to 2017). For context, the study as a whole: The roughly 650 repertoires of the first cohort and the roughly 110 validation repertoires were produced on the same platform, according to a later analysis. Along with the approximately 700-subject first cohort, a separate validation cohort of roughly 110 different subjects was used. The study combined high-throughput TCR immunosequencing, statistical association of individual TCRs with disease status, and machine learning to predict cytomegalovirus infection status. The aim of the study was to test whether cataloging public T cell receptors could identify signatures of past pathogen exposure.

Study-wide findings and limitations: It was suggested by the authors that the approach could potentially be generalized to other disease states and immunological phenotypes. In the study, around 150 TCR beta chains were listed as associated with cytomegalovirus. A later analysis lacked HLA typing for the validation cohort, so it scored co-occurrence in that cohort across all 120 or so repertoires. In vitro tests confirmed that a few of the cytomegalovirus-associated TCR beta chains recognize cytomegalovirus antigens. In a later analysis, TCRs clustered in the first cohort were found to also tend to co-occur in the roughly 120 validation repertoires, with 85% to 95% of cluster scores above 0. The classifier was reported to diagnose cytomegalovirus status with high specificity and sensitivity in both the original cohort and the validation cohort. While some public TCRs were present in many individuals, most TCR sequences turned up only very rarely across donors.

Points on this clone: The antigen this receptor binds is unknown. The sample holds no much larger clone one base away, and base qualities are not on file. This same CDR3 is encoded by further DNA sequences in the sample.

Donors formed part of the validation cohort, which comprised over a hundred subjects and was distinct from the first cohort of over 500 subjects. Libraries came from the immunoSEQ multiplex PCR assay. The original methods were these. A statistical classification framework was built for diagnosing cytomegalovirus status from the catalog of TCR beta chain sequences. TCRdb retrieved this table from immuneACCESS and kept in-frame rearrangements only. Not all clones are present; in checked studies, unresolved V genes account for under half, and no reason is known for the remainder. V and J calls and clone size are copied from that table; D and trimming were computed from the DNA. In all, the sample holds about 130,000 clones, and approximately 89% of those were seen once. Clones ranked in the top ten supply about 10% of the sample. Sequenced: PBMCs. This TCR derives from a young woman in good health and CMV-seropositive.

The sequenced DNA is TGCGCCAGCAGCTGGAGACTAGCGGGAGACCAAGAGACCCAGTACTTC. It translates as CASSWRLAGDQETQYF. Here the chain combines TRBV5-1 and TRBJ2-5; TRBD2 aligns with 12 central bases. The cysteine opens and the phenylalanine closes a CDR3 of 16 amino acids. CDR3 DNA is the only sequence kept; it has 48 bases, read in frame from the first base. Germline trimming amounts to 3 bases on V and 0 bases on J, with 3 as the count of junction bases outside the gene matches. CDR1 and CDR2 (SGHRS, YFSETQ) derive from the germline V gene.